This entry describes one TCR beta chain. The sample comes from a study of control samples from healthy donors and cancer patients. The V gene lost 4 bases and the J gene lost 4 bases, with 16 bases spanning the gap. The germline V gene has CDR1 MNHEY and CDR2 SVGAGI. This CDR3 is built from 15 residues. Assay: immunoSEQ multiplex PCR; the TCRdb copy retains only in-frame clones and omits some. Of some 410,000 clones listed, approximately 90% are singletons. The V and J genes are TRBV6-5 and TRBJ1-1; D uncertain. The receptor comes from a man aged 35 to 55 with head and neck cancer. Source material: PBMCs. CDR3 DNA sequence: TGTGCCAGCAGTTCCTGGGAAGGGAAGAGCACTGAAGCTTTCTTT. Residues: CASSSWEGKSTEAFF.